This TCR beta chain was identified in a study of blood T cells in healthy people across ages. As to this clonotype: The antigen is not known.

Using a J-beta primer mix together with a sample-barcoded 5' primer, a second PCR was run for roughly 6 to 11 cycles. Every single cDNA molecule received a tag from a template-switch adaptor with 12 random nucleotides. Every sample returned 2.5 million or more CDR3-containing paired-end reads. Each CDR3 protein gets one entry after TCRdb re-called the 5' RACE reads with MiXCR. The table includes 710,000 or so distinct CDR3 sequences, around a fifth detected once. Regarding the study as a whole: Comparison with aged donors showed that long-lived donors had more naive CD4+ cells and higher diversity. A conclusive naive versus antigen-experienced comparison was prevented by the unsorted PBMCs.

Germline V CDR1 and CDR2: SGHRS, YFSETQ. This CDR3 has 15 amino acids. The V end lost 4 bases, the J end lost 1 base, and 14 bases lay between the germline ends. The chain joins TRBV5-1 to TRBJ1-1; D unresolved. The TCR sequence derives from a man between 65 and 80 years old in good health. Material: blood. CDR3 nucleotide sequence: TGCGCCAGCAGCCTACCTACTCAATCGAACACTGAAGCTTTCTTT. Its protein is CASSLPTQSNTEAFF.